Below, 14 T cell receptor beta chains from the same sample are listed, as sequenced in a study of shared clonotypes between healthy human individuals. Clones were sequenced by immunoSEQ multiplex PCR, and TCRdb holds only the in-frame ones, with some missing. Among roughly 770,000 clones listed, about 96% were seen once. The naive CD8 fraction comprised CD45RO-negative cells positively selected for CCR7 and excluded terminally differentiated effector memory CD45RA+ cells. The sample was naive CD8+ T cells sorted from blood. The source is a young man in good health.

The chain combines TRBV6-1 with TRBJ1-3, with TRBD1 as a possible D gene (5 bases). Trimming removed 3 bases from V and 1 base from J, with 7 bases in between. The CDR3 runs to 14 residues. Germline CDR1 reads MNHNS; CDR2 reads SASEGT. The CDR3 bases are TGTGCCAGCAGTGAGTGGGGGTCTGGAAACACCATATATTTT. Translation gives CASSEWGSGNTIYF.

The chain has TRBV5-1 and TRBJ2-1; 10 bases match TRBD2. This CDR3 region has 16 residues. V lost 0 bases and J lost 8; bases outside the gene matches: 8. Germline V gives CDR1 SGHRS, CDR2 YFSETQ. The CDR3 nucleotides are TGCGCCAGCAGCTTGGCTGAAGCGGGAGGGTCCTATGAGCAGTTCTTC. It encodes CASSLAEAGGSYEQFF. Based on the CDR3 plus reference TRBV5-1 and TRBJ2-1, the full variable domain is KAGVTQTPRYLIKTRGQQVTLSCSPISGHRSVSWYQQTPGQGLQFLFEYFSETQRNKGNFPGRFSGRQFSNSRSEMNVSTLELGDSALYLCASSLAEAGGSYEQFFGPGTRLTVL.

The chain's CDR3 is CSVECGGNTGELFF. DNA for the CDR3: TGCAGCGTTGAATGCGGGGGGAACACCGGGGAGCTGTTTTTT. The genes are TRBV29-1 and TRBJ2-2; 7 positions agree with TRBD2. Looked up from germline, CDR1 is SQVTM and CDR2 is ANQGSEA. The CDR3 is 14 amino acids. The trim removed 2 bases at V and 1 base at J, leaving 1 base unmatched.

The chain uses TRBV27 and TRBJ2-7; TRBD1 is a possible D gene (6 bases). There are 13 residues in the CDR3. The V and J ends lost 6 bases and 5 bases respectively, with 14 bases between them. Per germline, CDR1 MNHEY and CDR2 SMNVEV (reference sequence). The CDR3 DNA follows: TGTGCCAGCAGGACCGGGACACTCAACGAGCAGTACTTC. It translates to CASRTGTLNEQYF.

On this clone: The sample has other DNA sequences that encode this CDR3 too. The chain recombines TRBV29-1 with TRBJ2-7; D uncertain. The CDR3 covers 13 residues. Germline V gene sequence: CDR1 SQVTM, CDR2 ANQGSEA. The V gene lost 4 bases and the J gene lost 0 bases, with 10 bases spanning the gap. CDR3 in amino acids: CSVVTSSSYEQYF. CDR3 nucleotides: TGCAGCGTTGTAACTTCATCCTCCTACGAGCAGTACTTC.

The V gene is TRBV10-3, the J gene TRBJ2-7; TRBD2 agrees at 10 bases. Germline-derived CDR1 and CDR2 are ENHRY and SYGVKD. The CDR3 spans 17 residues. V trimming: 8 bases; J trimming: 1 base; junction bases outside the gene matches: 14. This CDR3 reads CAIAEGAGGIRSYEQYF. Here the CDR3 DNA reads TGTGCCATCGCCGAGGGAGCGGGAGGGATTCGGTCCTACGAGCAGTACTTC.

CDR3 sequence reads: CASSLSPGTANEQYF. The DNA of the CDR3 is TGCGCCAGCAGCTTGAGTCCGGGGACAGCGAACGAGCAGTACTTC. The chain couples TRBV5-1 to TRBJ2-7; 7 bases fit TRBD1. In germline, CDR1 is SGHRS, CDR2 YFSETQ. Unmatched junction bases numbered 9, after V lost 1 base and J lost 5 bases. The CDR3 has 15 amino acids.

The V and J genes are TRBV5-1 and TRBJ2-5, with 11 bases matching TRBD2. The CDR3 contains 16 residues. V lost 2 bases, J lost 3 bases, and 6 bases stayed unmatched. Looked up from germline, CDR1 is SGHRS and CDR2 is YFSETQ. The CDR3 sequence: CASSFRLAGLEETQYF. The CDR3 coding sequence is TGCGCCAGCAGCTTCCGACTAGCGGGATTGGAAGAGACCCAGTACTTC. The full variable domain, rest sourced from reference TRBV5-1 and TRBJ2-5, is KAGVTQTPRYLIKTRGQQVTLSCSPISGHRSVSWYQQTPGQGLQFLFEYFSETQRNKGNFPGRFSGRQFSNSRSEMNVSTLELGDSALYLCASSFRLAGLEETQYFGPGTRLLVL.

The chain carries TRBV27 and TRBJ2-7; tentative D call: TRBD1 (5 bases). There are 15 residues in the CDR3. Germline CDR1 MNHEY, CDR2 SMNVEV (reference sequence). With 5 bases removed from V and 1 base from J, the gap between germline ends came to 15 bases. The CDR3 coding sequence is TGTGCCAGCAGTCCCAGGGTGTTGGGTTCCTACGAGCAGTACTTC. Its translation is CASSPRVLGSYEQYF.

The sample holds one count of this clone. The rearrangement uses TRBV9 and TRBJ1-1; D unclear. Germline CDR1 SGDLS, CDR2 YYNGEE. The CDR3 extends over 13 amino acids. Deletions cut 2 bases from V and 1 base from J, with 6 bases between. The CDR3 sequence: CASSVTSNTEAFF. DNA for the CDR3: TGTGCCAGCAGCGTGACATCGAACACTGAAGCTTTCTTT.

The V gene is TRBV28, the J gene TRBJ1-2; the D gene is possibly TRBD1 (5 bases). This CDR3 spans 13 amino acids. Germline CDR1 is MDHEN and CDR2 is SYDVKM. V gave up 5 bases and J gave up 7 bases, with 14 bases separating them. The CDR3 nucleotides read TGTGCCAGCAGTCTTAGACAGATGGGTGGCTACACCTTC. Translating gives CASSLRQMGGYTF.

This rearrangement joins TRBV7-8 to TRBJ1-2, with 9 bases matching TRBD1. Germline values: CDR1 SGHVS, CDR2 FQNEAQ. V lost 1 base, J lost 5 bases, and 2 bases stayed unmatched. This CDR3 is 14 amino acids long. Here the CDR3 reads CASSLGTGEYGYTF. The CDR3 bases are TGTGCCAGCAGCTTAGGGACAGGGGAATATGGCTACACCTTC. Supplemented by reference TRBV7-8 and TRBJ1-2, the full variable domain reads GAGVSQSPRYKVAKRGQDVALRCDPISGHVSLFWYQQALGQGPEFLTYFQNEAQLDKSGLPSDRFFAERPEGSVSTLKIQRTQQEDSAVYLCASSLGTGEYGYTFGSGTRLTVV.

The V call is TRBV28, the J call TRBJ2-5, with D possibly being TRBD1 or TRBD2 (5 bases each). V lost 3 bases, J lost 4 bases, and 12 bases lay in between. From germline, CDR1 is MDHEN and CDR2 SYDVKM. This CDR3 has 14 residues. CDR3 nucleotide sequence: TGTGCCAGCAGTTTTCGGGGCATTGGAGAGACCCAGTACTTC. Translated, it gives CASSFRGIGETQYF.

V gene TRBV28 combines with J gene TRBJ2-2, with 9 positions matching TRBD1. This CDR3 contains 13 residues. Germline assignment: CDR1 MDHEN and CDR2 SYDVKM. V trimming: 7 bases; J trimming: 6 bases; junction bases outside the gene matches: 3. The CDR3 here is CASTGQGSGELFF. The CDR3 DNA is TGTGCCAGCACGGGACAGGGCTCCGGGGAGCTGTTTTTT.